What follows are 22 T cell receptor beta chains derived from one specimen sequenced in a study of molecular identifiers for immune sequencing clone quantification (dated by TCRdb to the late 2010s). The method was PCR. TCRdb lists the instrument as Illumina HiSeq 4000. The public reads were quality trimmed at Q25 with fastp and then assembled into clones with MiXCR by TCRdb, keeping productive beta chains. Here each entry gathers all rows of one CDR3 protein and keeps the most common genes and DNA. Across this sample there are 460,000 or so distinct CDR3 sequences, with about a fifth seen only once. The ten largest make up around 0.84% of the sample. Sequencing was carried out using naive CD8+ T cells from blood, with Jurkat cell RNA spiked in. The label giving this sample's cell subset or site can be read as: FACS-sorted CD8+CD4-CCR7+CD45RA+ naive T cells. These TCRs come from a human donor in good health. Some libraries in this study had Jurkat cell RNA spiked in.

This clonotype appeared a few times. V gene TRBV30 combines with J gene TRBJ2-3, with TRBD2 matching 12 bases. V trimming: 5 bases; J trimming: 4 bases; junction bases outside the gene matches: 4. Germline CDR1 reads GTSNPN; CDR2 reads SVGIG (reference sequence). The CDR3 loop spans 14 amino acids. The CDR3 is CAWETSGSADTQYF. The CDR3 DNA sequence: TGTGCCTGGGAGACTAGCGGGAGTGCAGATACGCAGTATTTT.

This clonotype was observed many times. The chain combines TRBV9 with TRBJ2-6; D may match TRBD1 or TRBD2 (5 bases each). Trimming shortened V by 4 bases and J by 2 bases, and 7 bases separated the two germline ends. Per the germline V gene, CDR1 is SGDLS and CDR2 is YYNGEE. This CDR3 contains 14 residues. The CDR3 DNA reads TGTGCCAGCAGCTGGGACGCTGGGGCCAACGTCCTGACTTTC. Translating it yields CASSWDAGANVLTF.

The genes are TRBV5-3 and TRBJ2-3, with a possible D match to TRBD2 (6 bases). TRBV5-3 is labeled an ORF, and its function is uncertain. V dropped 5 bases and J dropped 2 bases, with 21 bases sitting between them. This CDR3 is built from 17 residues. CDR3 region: CARRLQQAGLLTDTQYF. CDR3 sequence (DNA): TGTGCCAGAAGACTGCAGCAGGCGGGACTTCTCACAGATACGCAGTATTTT.

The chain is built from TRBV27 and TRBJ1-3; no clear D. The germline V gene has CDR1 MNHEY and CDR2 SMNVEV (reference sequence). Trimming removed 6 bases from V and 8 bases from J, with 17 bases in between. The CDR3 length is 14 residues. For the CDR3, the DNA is TGTGCCAGCAGGCCCCTGTCTACCTTTGACACCATATATTTT. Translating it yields CASRPLSTFDTIYF.

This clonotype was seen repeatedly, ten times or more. CDR3 bases: TGTGCCAGCAGCCCTCACCCAGGGGCTGACACAGATACGCAGTATTTT. It encodes CASSPHPGADTDTQYF. This chain links TRBV7-6 with TRBJ2-3; possibly TRBD1 for D (6 bases). CDR1 SGHVS and CDR2 FNYEAQ come from the germline V gene. The CDR3 loop spans 16 amino acids. The V end lost 5 bases, the J end lost 2 bases, and 17 bases lay between the germline ends.

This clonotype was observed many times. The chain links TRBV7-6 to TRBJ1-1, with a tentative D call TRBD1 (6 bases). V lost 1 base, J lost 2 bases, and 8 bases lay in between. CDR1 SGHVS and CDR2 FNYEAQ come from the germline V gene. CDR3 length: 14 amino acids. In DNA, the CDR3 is TGTGCCAGCAGCTTAGGGGGGCCCAACACTGAAGCTTTCTTT. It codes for CASSLGGPNTEAFF.

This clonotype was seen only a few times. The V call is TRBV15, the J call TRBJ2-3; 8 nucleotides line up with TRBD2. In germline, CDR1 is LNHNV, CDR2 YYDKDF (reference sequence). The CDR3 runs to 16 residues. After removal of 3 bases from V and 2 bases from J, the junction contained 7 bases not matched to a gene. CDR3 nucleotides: TGTGCCACCAGCAGTTCTGCGGGAGGTTACACAGATACGCAGTATTTT. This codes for CATSSSAGGYTDTQYF. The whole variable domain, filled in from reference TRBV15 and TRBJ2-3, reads DAMVIQNPRYQVTQFGKPVTLSCSQTLNHNVMYWYQQKSSQAPKLLFHYYDKDFNNEADTPDNFQSRRPNTSFCFLDIRSPGLGDTAMYLCATSSSAGGYTDTQYFGPGTRLTVL.

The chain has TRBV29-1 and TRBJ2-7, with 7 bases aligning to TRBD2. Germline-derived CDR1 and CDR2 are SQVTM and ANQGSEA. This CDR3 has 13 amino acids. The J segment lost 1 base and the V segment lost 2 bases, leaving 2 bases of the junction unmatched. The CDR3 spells CSVELAASYEQYF. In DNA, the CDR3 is TGCAGCGTTGAACTAGCGGCGTCCTACGAGCAGTACTTC.

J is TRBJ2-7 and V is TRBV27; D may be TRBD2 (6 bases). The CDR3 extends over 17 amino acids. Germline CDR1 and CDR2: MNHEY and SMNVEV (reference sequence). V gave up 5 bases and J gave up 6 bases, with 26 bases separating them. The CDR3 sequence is CASSLQLVEGPIREQYF. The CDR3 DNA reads TGTGCCAGCAGTCTACAATTGGTGGAGGGTCCTATTCGCGAGCAGTACTTC.

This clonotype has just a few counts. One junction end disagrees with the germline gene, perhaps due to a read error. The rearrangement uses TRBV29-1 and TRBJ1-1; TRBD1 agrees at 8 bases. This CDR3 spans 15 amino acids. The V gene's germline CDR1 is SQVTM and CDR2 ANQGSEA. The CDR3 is CSAPRTGSRGTEAFF. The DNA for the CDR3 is TGTAGCGCCCCTAGGACAGGGTCAAGAGGGACTGAAGCTTTCTTT. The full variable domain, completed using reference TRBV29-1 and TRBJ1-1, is SAVISQKPSRDICQRGTSLTIQCQVDSQVTMMFWYRQQPGQSLTLIATANQGSEATYESGFVIDKFPISRPNLTFSTLTVSNMSPEDSSIYLCSAPRTGSRGTEAFFGQGTRLTVV.

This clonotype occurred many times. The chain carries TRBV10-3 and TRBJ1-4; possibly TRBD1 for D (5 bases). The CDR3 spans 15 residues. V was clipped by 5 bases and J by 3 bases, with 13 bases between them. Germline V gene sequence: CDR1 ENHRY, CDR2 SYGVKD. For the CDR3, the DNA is TGTGCCATCAGTCCGGGGGTGAGGTCTAATGAAAAACTGTTTTTT. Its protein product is CAISPGVRSNEKLFF.

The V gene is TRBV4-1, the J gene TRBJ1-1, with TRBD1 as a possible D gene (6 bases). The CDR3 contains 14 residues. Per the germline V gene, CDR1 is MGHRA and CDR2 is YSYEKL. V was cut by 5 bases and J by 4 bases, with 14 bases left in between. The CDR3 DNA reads TGCGCCAGCAGCGCCTTGGGGGGCGGCACTGAAGCTTTCTTT. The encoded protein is CASSALGGGTEAFF.

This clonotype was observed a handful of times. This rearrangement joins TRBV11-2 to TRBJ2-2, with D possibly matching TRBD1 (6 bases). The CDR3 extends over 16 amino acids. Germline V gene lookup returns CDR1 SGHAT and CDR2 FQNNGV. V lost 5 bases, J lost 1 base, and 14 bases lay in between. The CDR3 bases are TGTGCCAGCAGCCAAATACAGGGATTGAACACCGGGGAGCTGTTTTTT. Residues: CASSQIQGLNTGELFF. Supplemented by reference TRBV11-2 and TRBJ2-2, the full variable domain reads EAGVAQSPRYKIIEKRQSVAFWCNPISGHATLYWYQQILGQGPKLLIQFQNNGVVDDSQLPKDRFSAERLKGVDSTLKIQPAKLEDSAVYLCASSQIQGLNTGELFFGEGSRLTVL.

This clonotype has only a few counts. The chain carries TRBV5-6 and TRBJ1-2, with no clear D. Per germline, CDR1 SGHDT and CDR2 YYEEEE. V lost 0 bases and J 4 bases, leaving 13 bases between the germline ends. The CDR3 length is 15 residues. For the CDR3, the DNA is TGTGCCAGCAGCTTGGTACGCAACGGCGGCTATGGCTACACCTTC. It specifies CASSLVRNGGYGYTF.

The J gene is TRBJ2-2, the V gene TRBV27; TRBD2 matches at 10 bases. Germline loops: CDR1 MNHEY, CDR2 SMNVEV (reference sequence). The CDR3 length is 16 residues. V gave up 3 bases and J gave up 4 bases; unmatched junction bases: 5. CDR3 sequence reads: CASSFGLAAITGELFF. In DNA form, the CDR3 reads TGTGCCAGCAGTTTTGGACTAGCGGCGATCACCGGGGAGCTGTTTTTT.

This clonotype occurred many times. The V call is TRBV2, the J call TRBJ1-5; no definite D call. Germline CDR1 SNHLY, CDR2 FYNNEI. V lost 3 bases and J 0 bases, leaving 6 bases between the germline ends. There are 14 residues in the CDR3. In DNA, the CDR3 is TGTGCCAGCAGTGATGGAAATAGCAATCAGCCCCAGCATTTT. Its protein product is CASSDGNSNQPQHF.

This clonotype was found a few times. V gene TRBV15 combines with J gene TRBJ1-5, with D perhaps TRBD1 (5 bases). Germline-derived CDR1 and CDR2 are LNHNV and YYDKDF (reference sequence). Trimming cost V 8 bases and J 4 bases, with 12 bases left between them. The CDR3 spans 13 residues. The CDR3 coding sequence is TGTGCCACCTGGGACCGGAGTAATCAGCCCCAGCATTTT. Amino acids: CATWDRSNQPQHF.

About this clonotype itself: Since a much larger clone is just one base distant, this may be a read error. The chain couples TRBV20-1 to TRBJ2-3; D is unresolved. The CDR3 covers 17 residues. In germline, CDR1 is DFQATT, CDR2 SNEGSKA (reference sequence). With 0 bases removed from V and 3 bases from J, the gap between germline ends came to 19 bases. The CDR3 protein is CSARDLAGAKATDTQYF. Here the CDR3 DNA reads TGCAGTGCTAGAGATCTGGCTGGCGCGAAGGCGACAGATACGCAGTATTTT.

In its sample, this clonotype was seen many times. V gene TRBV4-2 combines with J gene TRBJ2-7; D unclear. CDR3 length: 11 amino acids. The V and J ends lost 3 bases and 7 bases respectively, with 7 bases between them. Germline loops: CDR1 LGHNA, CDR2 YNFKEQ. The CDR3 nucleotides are TGTGCCAGCAGCCAGGTGGGAGAGCAGTACTTC. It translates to CASSQVGEQYF.

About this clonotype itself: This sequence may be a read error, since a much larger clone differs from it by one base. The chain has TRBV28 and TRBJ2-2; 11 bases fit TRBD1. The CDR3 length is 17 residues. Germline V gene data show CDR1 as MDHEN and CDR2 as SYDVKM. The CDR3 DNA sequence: TGTGCCAGCAGTACCGAGGACAGGGGGCAAAACACCAGGGAGCTGTTTTTT. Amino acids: CASSTEDRGQNTRELFF.

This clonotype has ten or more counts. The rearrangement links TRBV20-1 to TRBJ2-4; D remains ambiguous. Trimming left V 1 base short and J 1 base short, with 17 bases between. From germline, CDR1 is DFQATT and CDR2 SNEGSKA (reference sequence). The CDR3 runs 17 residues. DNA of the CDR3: TGCAGTGCTAGAGGGGATCTTAGCCTCTCGGCCAAAAACATTCAGTACTTC. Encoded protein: CSARGDLSLSAKNIQYF.

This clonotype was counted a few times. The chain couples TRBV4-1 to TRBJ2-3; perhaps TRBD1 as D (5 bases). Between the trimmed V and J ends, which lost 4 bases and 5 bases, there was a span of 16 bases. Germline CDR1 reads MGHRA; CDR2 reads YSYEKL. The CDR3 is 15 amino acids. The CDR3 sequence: CASSLSRGLGDTQYF. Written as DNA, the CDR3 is TGCGCCAGCAGCCTCTCTAGGGGTTTGGGAGATACGCAGTATTTT.